This TCR beta chain derives from a study of blood T cell repertoires in COVID-19. Study background: The United States, Italy and Spain supplied acute and convalescent COVID-19 samples. The cDNA or gDNA used as material had been derived from T cells, B-cell-depleted T cells, or PBMCs.

Per the germline V gene, CDR1 is KGHSH and CDR2 is LQKENI. Between the trimmed V and J ends, which lost 3 bases and 4 bases, there was a span of 3 bases. The CDR3 has 12 amino acids. Methods used by the authors: By means of reference gene primer amplification, nucleated cell counts were estimated. Only in-frame clones appear in the TCRdb table, and some are missing; sequencing was by immunoSEQ multiplex PCR. For V, J and clone size, that table is used; D and trimming come from the DNA. The table records approximately 120,000 clones, over 70% of them present only once. This TCR was sampled from a human donor in a cohort sampled during active or convalescent COVID-19. The rearrangement links TRBV18 to TRBJ1-4; D is undetermined. Sequencing used peripheral blood. For the CDR3, the DNA is TGTGCCAGCTCACCCCGTAATGAAAAACTGTTTTTT. Translated, it gives CASSPRNEKLFF. The variable domain in full, completed from reference TRBV18 and TRBJ1-4, reads NAGVMQNPRHLVRRRGQEARLRCSPMKGHSHVYWYRQLPEEGLKFMVYLQKENIIDESGMPKERFSAEFPKEGPSILRIQQVVRGDSAAYFCASSPRNEKLFFGSGTQLSVL.